The 27 T cell receptor beta chains in this list originate from one sample, sequenced in a study of blood T cell repertoires in COVID-19. The repertoire was sequenced with immunoSEQ multiplex PCR; TCRdb's copy has only in-frame clones and lacks some. The repertoire includes some 58,000 clones, about nine tenths of them detected once, and over 7.5% sits in the top ten. Sequencing was carried out using peripheral blood. These receptors all stem from a man over 45 with active COVID-19.

This clone was detected once. The J gene is TRBJ1-1, the V gene TRBV28, with TRBD1 identical over 12 bases. This CDR3 has 17 residues. Losses at the gene ends were 4 bases for V and 5 bases for J; bases not matched to a gene: 11. Germline V gene sequence: CDR1 MDHEN, CDR2 SYDVKM. The CDR3 reads CASSSPRDRGRETEAFF. The CDR3 DNA reads TGTGCCAGCAGTTCACCGAGGGACAGGGGGCGCGAAACTGAAGCTTTCTTT.

About this clone itself: Other nucleotide sequences from this sample produce the same CDR3. The chain combines TRBV6-1 with TRBJ2-5; TRBD2 agrees at 12 bases. With V trimmed by 2 bases and J by 2 bases, 0 bases remained unmatched. The CDR3 runs to 15 residues. Germline V gene data show CDR1 as MNHNS and CDR2 as SASEGT. In nucleotides, the CDR3 is TGTGCCAGCAGTGAACTAGCGGGGGGGCAAGAGACCCAGTACTTC. Encoded protein: CASSELAGGQETQYF.

The chain employs TRBV6-1 and TRBJ1-3, with a possible D match to TRBD1 (5 bases). The CDR3 runs to 14 residues. Trimming took 3 bases from V and 4 from J, leaving 10 bases between them. CDR1 and CDR2 (germline): MNHNS, SASEGT. The chain's CDR3 is CASSDRVTGNTIYF. CDR3 in DNA: TGTGCCAGCAGTGACAGGGTGACGGGAAACACCATATATTTT.

The genes are TRBV19 and TRBJ1-1; 8 bases are shared with TRBD1. The germline V gene has CDR1 LNHDA and CDR2 SQIVND (reference sequence). The CDR3 sequence is 12 residues long. Germline trimming cut 9 bases from V and 4 bases from J; bases unmatched to any gene: 4. The CDR3, as DNA: TGTGCCAGCTGTACAGGGGGCACTGAAGCTTTCTTT. It codes for CASCTGGTEAFF.

The rearrangement links TRBV7-2 to TRBJ2-7; 7 nucleotides align to TRBD1. CDR3 length equals 13 residues. The V segment lost 5 bases and the J segment 2 bases; nucleotides outside the gene matches: 3. Germline V lookup: CDR1 SGHTA, CDR2 FQGNSA. CDR3 bases: TGTGCCAGCAGCGTAGACAGGGCCTACGAGCAGTACTTC. This encodes CASSVDRAYEQYF.

In nucleotides, the CDR3 is TGTGCCAGCAGCCGCTTGGCGGGGCGTGAGACCCAGTACTTC. Encoded protein: CASSRLAGRETQYF. The V and J genes are TRBV7-2 and TRBJ2-5; the D gene is possibly TRBD2 (6 bases). This CDR3 contains 14 residues. The V end lost 5 bases, the J end lost 5 bases, and 15 bases lay between the germline ends. Per germline, CDR1 SGHTA and CDR2 FQGNSA.

The rearrangement joins TRBV19 to TRBJ1-6, with D unclear. The CDR3 length is 14 residues. With 2 bases removed from V and 1 base from J, the gap between germline ends came to 3 bases. Germline loops: CDR1 LNHDA, CDR2 SQIVND (reference sequence). The CDR3, as DNA: TGTGCCAGTAGTATATCTTCCTATAATTCACCCCTCCACTTT. Protein sequence: CASSISSYNSPLHF.

V gene TRBV6-6 combines with J gene TRBJ2-3; perhaps TRBD1 as D (6 bases). The CDR3 contains 14 residues. Germline V gene data show CDR1 as MNHNY and CDR2 as SVGAGI (reference sequence). Trimming pared 6 bases from V and 6 bases from J, leaving 16 bases between. The CDR3 coding sequence is TGTGCCAGCAGGCCACAGGGATCCGGGGATACGCAGTATTTT. Protein: CASRPQGSGDTQYF.

For the CDR3, the DNA is TGTGCCTGGAGCCCAGGGGAAGATGGCTACACCTTC. This encodes CAWSPGEDGYTF. This sequence joins TRBV30 and TRBJ1-2; a possible D gene is TRBD1 (6 bases). The CDR3 has 12 amino acids. The V gene lost 3 bases and the J gene lost 6 bases, with 11 bases spanning the gap. Germline V gene data show CDR1 as GTSNPN and CDR2 as SVGIG (reference sequence). The full variable domain, rest sourced from reference TRBV30 and TRBJ1-2, is SQTIHQWPATLVQPVGSPLSLECTVEGTSNPNLYWYRQAAGRGLQLLFYSVGIGQISSEVPQNLSASRPQDRQFILSSKKLLLSDSGFYLCAWSPGEDGYTFGSGTRLTVV.

This chain joins TRBV7-2 and TRBJ2-7; D is uncertain. The CDR3 sequence is 15 residues long. Germline V gene sequence: CDR1 SGHTA, CDR2 FQGNSA. The V and J ends lost 1 base and 3 bases respectively, with 13 bases between them. In nucleotides, the CDR3 is TGTGCCAGCAGCTTAGAAATCGGCAGGAACTACGAGCAGTACTTC. Translated: CASSLEIGRNYEQYF.

In this sample, this clone turned up once. The J gene is TRBJ2-1, the V gene TRBV21-1; TRBD2, the table's D call, was not compared with the DNA. TRBV21-1 has pseudogene status. CDR3 size: 20 residues. CDR3 protein: CASSKNWASAHSNSYNEQFF. In nucleotides, the CDR3 is TGTGCCAGCAGCAAAAACTGGGCTAGCGCTCATTCGAATTCCTACAATGAGCAGTTCTTC.

The chain has TRBV5-5 and TRBJ1-4; D not resolved. CDR1 and CDR2 (germline): SGHKS, YYEKEE (reference sequence). The CDR3 extends over 15 amino acids. With 1 base removed from V and 0 bases from J, the gap between germline ends came to 7 bases. For the CDR3, the DNA is TGTGCCAGCAGCTTGTGGGCCACAACTAATGAAAAACTGTTTTTT. As protein: CASSLWATTNEKLFF.

This chain connects TRBV4-1 to TRBJ1-5; TRBD1 is a possible D gene (5 bases). CDR1 is MGHRA and CDR2 is YSYEKL in the germline V gene. The CDR3 covers 15 residues. Trimming stripped 1 base from V and 6 bases from J, with 13 bases between. CDR3 sequence (DNA): TGCGCCAGCAGCCAAGCGGGGGGAGTTGGTCAGCCCCAGCATTTT. The encoded protein is CASSQAGGVGQPQHF.

The V call is TRBV7-2, the J call TRBJ2-5; the D is unclear. CDR1 is SGHTA and CDR2 is FQGNSA in the germline V gene. The V gene lost 4 bases and the J gene lost 2 bases, with 2 bases spanning the gap. CDR3 length equals 11 residues. The CDR3 sequence is CASSSQETQYF. In DNA, the CDR3 is TGTGCCAGCAGCTCGCAAGAGACCCAGTACTTC.

The chain links TRBV3-1 (or the pseudogene TRBV3-2) to TRBJ2-7, with 10 bases identical to TRBD2. Germline V gene sequence: CDR1 LGHDT, CDR2 YNNKEL (reference sequence). This CDR3 comprises 19 residues. Losses at the gene ends were 0 bases for V and 1 base for J; bases not matched to a gene: 12. Written as DNA, the CDR3 is TGTGCCAGCAGCCAAGATAGTTCGAGCGGGGGGGTATATTCCTACGAGCAGTACTTC. Its protein is CASSQDSSSGGVYSYEQYF.

This clone appeared a single time. This chain joins TRBV9 and TRBJ1-1, with unresolved D. The CDR3 is 14 amino acids. V was shortened by 0 bases and J by 0 bases, with 6 bases between the two germline ends. Germline values: CDR1 SGDLS, CDR2 YYNGEE. In nucleotides, the CDR3 is TGTGCCAGCAGCGTAGCTCAGATGAACACTGAAGCTTTCTTT. Protein: CASSVAQMNTEAFF.

J is TRBJ2-7 and V is TRBV5-1; D is possibly TRBD1 (6 bases). Trimming pared 0 bases from V and 1 base from J, leaving 11 bases between. The length of the CDR3 is 15 residues. Germline V CDR1 and CDR2: SGHRS, YFSETQ. CDR3 in DNA: TGCGCCAGCAGCTTGGAGAGGGGGTCTTCCTACGAGCAGTACTTC. As protein: CASSLERGSSYEQYF.

As to this clone: In the same sample, other DNA sequences code for this CDR3. The V gene is TRBV5-6, the J gene TRBJ2-5; 11 nucleotides match TRBD2. CDR3 length: 15 amino acids. Looked up from germline, CDR1 is SGHDT and CDR2 is YYEEEE. V shed 0 bases, J shed 4 bases, and the junction held 2 bases outside the gene matches. The CDR3 DNA reads as TGTGCCAGCAGCTTGGTAGCGGGGGGGCCAGAGACCCAGTACTTC. Protein product: CASSLVAGGPETQYF.

This chain uses TRBV5-4 with TRBJ2-3; the D gene is possibly TRBD1 (5 bases). Germline-derived CDR1 and CDR2 are SGHNT and YYREEE (reference sequence). There are 13 residues in the CDR3. The ends were cut back, 1 base at V and 3 bases at J, with 6 bases in the middle. CDR3 in DNA: TGTGCCAGCAGCTTGACAGGTACAGATACGCAGTATTTT. Its translation is CASSLTGTDTQYF. The whole variable domain, remainder taken from reference TRBV5-4 and TRBJ2-3, is ETGVTQSPTHLIKTRGQQVTLRCSSQSGHNTVSWYQQALGQGPQFIFQYYREEENGRGNFPPRFSGLQFPNYSSELNVNALELDDSALYLCASSLTGTDTQYFGPGTRLTVL.

The chain joins TRBV27 to TRBJ1-1, with TRBD1 matching over 9 bases. V was clipped by 5 bases and J by 0 bases; unmatched bases: 7. The germline V gene encodes CDR1 MNHEY and CDR2 SMNVEV (reference sequence). This CDR3 comprises 16 residues. CDR3 DNA sequence: TGTGCCAGCAGTCCAAGACAGGGGGGGATGAACACTGAAGCTTTCTTT. It translates to CASSPRQGGMNTEAFF.

CDR3 loop: CASSRTGTGSYEQYF. CDR3 sequence (DNA): TGTGCCAGCAGCAGGACCGGGACAGGCTCCTACGAGCAGTACTTC. V and J are TRBV6-5 and TRBJ2-7; TRBD1 matches 8 bases. The V gene end was trimmed by 6 bases and the J gene end by 0 bases; junction bases not matched to a gene: 7. Germline V gene lookup returns CDR1 MNHEY and CDR2 SVGAGI. This CDR3 has 15 residues.

Written as DNA, the CDR3 is TGTGCCAGTAGTATCACCGGACTAGCGGGAGACGTGCAGTACTTC. Amino acids: CASSITGLAGDVQYF. The rearrangement uses TRBV19 and TRBJ2-7, with 13 bases identical to TRBD2. Per the germline V gene, CDR1 is LNHDA and CDR2 is SQIVND (reference sequence). The CDR3 length is 15 residues. The trim removed 3 bases at V and 9 bases at J, leaving 8 bases unmatched.

J is TRBJ1-2 and V is TRBV18; D remains ambiguous. Germline V lookup: CDR1 KGHSH, CDR2 LQKENI. The CDR3 has 15 residues. Trimming shortened V by 1 base and J by 11 bases, and 20 bases separated the two germline ends. CDR3: CASSPLDRSYSSYTF. As DNA, the CDR3 is TGTGCCAGCTCACCACTTGATAGATCCTACAGTTCTTACACCTTC.

The chain is built from TRBV7-9 and TRBJ1-1; no definite D call. The germline V gene has CDR1 SEHNR and CDR2 FQNEAQ (reference sequence). V gave up 3 bases and J gave up 6 bases, with 11 bases separating them. This CDR3 is 13 amino acids long. CDR3: CASSFIFGAEAFF. DNA of the CDR3: TGTGCCAGCAGCTTCATCTTCGGGGCTGAAGCTTTCTTT. Based on the CDR3 plus reference TRBV7-9 and TRBJ1-1, the full variable domain is DTGVSQNPRHKITKRGQNVTFRCDPISEHNRLYWYRQTLGQGPEFLTYFQNEAQLEKSRLLSDRFSAERPKGSFSTLEIQRTEQGDSAMYLCASSFIFGAEAFFGQGTRLTVV.

The chain recombines TRBV29-1 with TRBJ2-1; D might be TRBD2 (6 bases). This CDR3 has 13 amino acids. Germline CDR1 SQVTM, CDR2 ANQGSEA. Trimming cost V 3 bases and J 4 bases, with 10 bases left between them. CDR3 sequence: CSVESGGYNEQFF. The CDR3 region has the DNA TGCAGCGTTGAGAGCGGAGGGTACAATGAGCAGTTCTTC.

The rearrangement uses TRBV7-8 and TRBJ1-3, with D unresolved. This CDR3 comprises 16 residues. Germline V gene lookup returns CDR1 SGHVS and CDR2 FQNEAQ. V dropped 1 base and J dropped 0 bases, with 10 bases sitting between them. The CDR3 sequence: CASSLVTANSGNTIYF. For the CDR3, the DNA is TGTGCCAGCAGCTTAGTTACAGCTAACTCTGGAAACACCATATATTTT.

This sequence joins TRBV28 and TRBJ1-4; TRBD1 matches at 11 bases. Germline V gene data show CDR1 as MDHEN and CDR2 as SYDVKM. The CDR3 spans 16 residues. V dropped 5 bases and J dropped 6; count of bases not matched to a gene: 8. The DNA of the CDR3 is TGTGCCAGCAGTCAGAACCCGGGACAGGGGGATGAAAAACTGTTTTTT. Its translation is CASSQNPGQGDEKLFF.